This TCR beta chain was sequenced for a study of identical twins. Study-wide results and limits: Researchers caution that invariant MAIT and iNKT cells could partly confound zero-insertion analyses.

In TCRdb, the 5' RACE reads were re-called with MiXCR into one record per CDR3 protein. The profile shows hundreds of thousands of distinct CDR3 sequences, approximately 18% of them singletons. V was pared by 1 base and J by 9 bases, with 20 bases between. The CDR3 is 16 amino acids. Germline V gene lookup returns CDR1 SGHKS and CDR2 YYEKEE (reference sequence). Healthy Caucasians supplied all donations. This clonotype was detected many times. Its antigen remains unknown. These data also featured in a second study, about T cells expressing NK-cell markers. As reported in that work: An anti-gamma-delta TCR antibody confined sorting to alpha-beta TCR T cells across several of the experiments. There were a handful of donors in whom these clonotypes also led the CD3+CD56-NKG2C+ fraction.

The clonotype was recovered from a woman between 18 and 29 years old in good health. The sequenced sample was PBMCs. The chain employs TRBV5-5 and TRBJ2-1; possible D gene TRBD1, 6 bases. CDR3 region: CASSLRAGADLGEQFF. For the CDR3, the DNA is TGTGCCAGCAGCTTGCGGGCAGGGGCGGATCTAGGTGAGCAGTTCTTC.